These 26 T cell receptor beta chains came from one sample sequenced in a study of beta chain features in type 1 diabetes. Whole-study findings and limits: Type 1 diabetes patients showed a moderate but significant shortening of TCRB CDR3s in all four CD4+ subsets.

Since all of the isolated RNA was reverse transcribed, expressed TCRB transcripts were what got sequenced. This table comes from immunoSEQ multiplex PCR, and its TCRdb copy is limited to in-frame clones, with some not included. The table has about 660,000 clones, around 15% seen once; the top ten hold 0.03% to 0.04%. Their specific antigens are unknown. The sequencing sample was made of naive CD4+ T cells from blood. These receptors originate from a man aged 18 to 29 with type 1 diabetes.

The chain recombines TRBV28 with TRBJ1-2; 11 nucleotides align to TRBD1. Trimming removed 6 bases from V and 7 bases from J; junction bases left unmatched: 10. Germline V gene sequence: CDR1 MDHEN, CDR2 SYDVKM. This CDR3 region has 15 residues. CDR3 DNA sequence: TGTGCCAGCAGACTATCGGGACAGGGGGTCGCTGGCTACACCTTC. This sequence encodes CASRLSGQGVAGYTF.

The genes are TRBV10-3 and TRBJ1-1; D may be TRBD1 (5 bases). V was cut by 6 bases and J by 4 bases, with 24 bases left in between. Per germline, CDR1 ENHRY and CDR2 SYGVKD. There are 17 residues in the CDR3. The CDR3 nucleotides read TGTGCCATCAGGCCCTGGCAGGGTCAAGATGGCAGCACTGAAGCTTTCTTT. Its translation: CAIRPWQGQDGSTEAFF.

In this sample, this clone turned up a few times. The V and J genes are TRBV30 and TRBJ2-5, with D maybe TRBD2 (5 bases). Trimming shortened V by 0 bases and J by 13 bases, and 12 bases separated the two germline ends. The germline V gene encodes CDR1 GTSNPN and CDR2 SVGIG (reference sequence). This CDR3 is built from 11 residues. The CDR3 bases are TGTGCCTGGAGTGTACGAAGGGAGCTGTACTTC. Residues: CAWSVRRELYF.

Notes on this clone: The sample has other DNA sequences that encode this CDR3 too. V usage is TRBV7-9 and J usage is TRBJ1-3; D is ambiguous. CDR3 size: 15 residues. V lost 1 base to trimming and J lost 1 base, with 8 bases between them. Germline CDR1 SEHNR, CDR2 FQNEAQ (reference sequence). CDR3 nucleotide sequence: TGTGCCAGCAGCTTAGGTACCGTTTCTGGAAACACCATATATTTT. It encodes CASSLGTVSGNTIYF.

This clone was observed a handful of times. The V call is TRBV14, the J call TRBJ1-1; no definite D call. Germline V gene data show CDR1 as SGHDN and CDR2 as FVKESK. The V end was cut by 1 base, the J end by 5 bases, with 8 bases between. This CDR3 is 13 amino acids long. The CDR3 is CASSQAQRTEAFF. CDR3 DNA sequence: TGTGCCAGCAGCCAAGCTCAGCGGACTGAAGCTTTCTTT.

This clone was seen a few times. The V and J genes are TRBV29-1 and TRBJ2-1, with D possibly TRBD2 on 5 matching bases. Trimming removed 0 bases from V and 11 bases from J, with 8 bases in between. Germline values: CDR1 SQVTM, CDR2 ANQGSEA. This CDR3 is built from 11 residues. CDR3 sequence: CSVEEDWKQFF. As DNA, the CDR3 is TGCAGCGTTGAAGAGGACTGGAAGCAGTTCTTC.

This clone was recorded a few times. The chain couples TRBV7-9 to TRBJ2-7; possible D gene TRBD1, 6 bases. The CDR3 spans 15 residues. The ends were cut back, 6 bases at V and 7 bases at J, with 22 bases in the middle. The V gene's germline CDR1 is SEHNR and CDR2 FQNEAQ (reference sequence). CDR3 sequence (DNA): TGTGCCAGCAGTACAGGGTCTTATGGGGCGGAGGAGCAGTACTTC. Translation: CASSTGSYGAEEQYF.

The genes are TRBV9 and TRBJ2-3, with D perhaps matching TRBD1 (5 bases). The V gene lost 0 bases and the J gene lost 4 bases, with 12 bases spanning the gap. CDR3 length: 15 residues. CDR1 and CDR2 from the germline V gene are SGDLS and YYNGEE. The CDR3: CASSVASGASDTQYF. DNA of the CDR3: TGTGCCAGCAGCGTAGCTAGTGGGGCGTCAGATACGCAGTATTTT.

The CDR3 coding sequence is TGTGCCAGCAGCCAAGCTTCTGGGGTCTCAGATACGCAGTATTTT. Its protein is CASSQASGVSDTQYF. The chain links TRBV4-2 to TRBJ2-3; D uncertain. This CDR3 comprises 15 residues. Germline V CDR1 and CDR2: LGHNA, YNFKEQ. Trimming took 1 base from V and 4 from J, leaving 12 bases between them.

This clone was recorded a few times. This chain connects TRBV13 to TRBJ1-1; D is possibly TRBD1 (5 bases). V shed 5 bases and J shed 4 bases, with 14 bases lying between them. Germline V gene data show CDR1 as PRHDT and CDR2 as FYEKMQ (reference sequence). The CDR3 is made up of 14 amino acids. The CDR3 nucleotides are TGTGCCAGCAGCCGCGGGGGGACTGCCACTGAAGCTTTCTTT. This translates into CASSRGGTATEAFF. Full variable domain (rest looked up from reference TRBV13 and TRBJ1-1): AAGVIQSPRHLIKEKRETATLKCYPIPRHDTVYWYQQGPGQDPQFLISFYEKMQSDKGSIPDRFSAQQFSDYHSELNMSSLELGDSALYFCASSRGGTATEAFFGQGTRLTVV.

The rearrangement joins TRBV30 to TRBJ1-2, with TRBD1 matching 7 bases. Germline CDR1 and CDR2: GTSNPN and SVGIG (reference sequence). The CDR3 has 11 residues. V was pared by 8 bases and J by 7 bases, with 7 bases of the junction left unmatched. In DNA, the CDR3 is TGTGCCCAGGGAGGGGGCACTGGCTACACCTTC. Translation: CAQGGGTGYTF.

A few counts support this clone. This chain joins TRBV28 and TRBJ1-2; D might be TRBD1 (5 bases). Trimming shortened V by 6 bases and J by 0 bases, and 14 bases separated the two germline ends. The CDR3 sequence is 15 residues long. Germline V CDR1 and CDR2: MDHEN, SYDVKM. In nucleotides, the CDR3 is TGTGCCAGCAGCCTTTCGACAGACCCTAACTATGGCTACACCTTC. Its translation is CASSLSTDPNYGYTF.

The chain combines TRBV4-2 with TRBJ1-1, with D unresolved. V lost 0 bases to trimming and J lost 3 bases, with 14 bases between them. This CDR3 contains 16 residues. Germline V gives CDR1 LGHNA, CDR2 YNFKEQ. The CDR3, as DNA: TGTGCCAGCAGCCAAGATCTAGGTGGCACTTACACTGAAGCTTTCTTT. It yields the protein CASSQDLGGTYTEAFF.

In DNA, the CDR3 is TGTGCCAGCAGCCAAGATAGTGGACCCAGGTCGTATACGCAGTATTTT. Translated: CASSQDSGPRSYTQYF. This sequence joins TRBV4-2 and TRBJ2-3; D gene uncertain. CDR3 length equals 16 residues. With 0 bases removed from V and 7 bases from J, the gap between germline ends came to 17 bases. Germline V gene data show CDR1 as LGHNA and CDR2 as YNFKEQ.

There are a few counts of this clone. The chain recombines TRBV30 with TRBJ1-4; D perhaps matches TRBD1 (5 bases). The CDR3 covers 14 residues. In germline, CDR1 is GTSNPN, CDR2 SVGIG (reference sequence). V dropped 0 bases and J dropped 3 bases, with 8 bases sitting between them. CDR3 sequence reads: CAWSVDSANEKLFF. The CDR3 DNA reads TGTGCCTGGAGTGTAGACAGCGCTAATGAAAAACTGTTTTTT.

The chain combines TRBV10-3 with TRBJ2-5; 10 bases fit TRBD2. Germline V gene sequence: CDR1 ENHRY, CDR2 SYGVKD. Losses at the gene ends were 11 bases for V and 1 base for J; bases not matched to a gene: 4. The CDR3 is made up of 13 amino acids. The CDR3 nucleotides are TGTGCCGCCCCTAGCGGGGGCCAAGAGACCCAGTACTTC. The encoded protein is CAAPSGGQETQYF.

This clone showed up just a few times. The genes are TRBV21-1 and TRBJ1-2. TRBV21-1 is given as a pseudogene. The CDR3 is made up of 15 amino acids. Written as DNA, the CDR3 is TGTGCCAGCAGCAAAGAGGAGGGGGTTAACTATGGCTACACCTTC. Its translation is CASSKEEGVNYGYTF.

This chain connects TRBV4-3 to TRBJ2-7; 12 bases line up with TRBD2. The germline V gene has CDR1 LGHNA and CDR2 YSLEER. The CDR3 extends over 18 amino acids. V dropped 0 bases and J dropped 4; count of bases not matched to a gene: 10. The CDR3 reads CASSQEASGGAKAYEQYF. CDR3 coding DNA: TGCGCCAGCAGCCAAGAGGCTAGCGGGGGGGCGAAAGCTTACGAGCAGTACTTC.

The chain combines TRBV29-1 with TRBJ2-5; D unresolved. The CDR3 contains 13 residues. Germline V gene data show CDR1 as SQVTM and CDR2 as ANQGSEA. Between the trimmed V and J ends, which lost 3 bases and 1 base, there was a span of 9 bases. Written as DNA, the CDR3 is TGCAGCGTTGAGGGTACAGCCCAAGAGACCCAGTACTTC. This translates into CSVEGTAQETQYF.

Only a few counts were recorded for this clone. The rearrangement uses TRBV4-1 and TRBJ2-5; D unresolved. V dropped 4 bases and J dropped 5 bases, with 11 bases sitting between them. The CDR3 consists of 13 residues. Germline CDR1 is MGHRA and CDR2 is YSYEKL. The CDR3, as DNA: TGCGCCAGCAGCCCCACAGTCCCGGAGACCCAGTACTTC. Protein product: CASSPTVPETQYF.

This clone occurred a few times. The CDR3 region has the DNA TGTGATACGGGAGGATGCTCCTACAATGAGCAGTTCTTC. Amino acid sequence: CDTGGCSYNEQFF. The J gene is TRBJ2-1, the V gene TRBV6-5, with 7 bases identical to TRBD2. The CDR3 consists of 13 residues. Germline values: CDR1 MNHEY, CDR2 SVGAGI.

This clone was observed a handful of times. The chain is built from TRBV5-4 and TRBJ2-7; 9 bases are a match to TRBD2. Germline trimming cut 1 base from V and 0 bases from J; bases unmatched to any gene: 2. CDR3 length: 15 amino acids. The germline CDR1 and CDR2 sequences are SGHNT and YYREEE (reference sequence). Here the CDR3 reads CASSLSGRSSYEQYF. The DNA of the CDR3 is TGTGCCAGCAGCTTGAGCGGGAGGAGCTCCTACGAGCAGTACTTC.

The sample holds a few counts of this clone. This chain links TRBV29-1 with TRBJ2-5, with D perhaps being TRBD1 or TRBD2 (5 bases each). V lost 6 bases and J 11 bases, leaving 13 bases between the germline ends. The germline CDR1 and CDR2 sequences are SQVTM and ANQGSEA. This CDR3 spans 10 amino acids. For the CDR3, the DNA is TGCAGCGTCATCCTGGGGGAGCAGTACTTC. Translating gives CSVILGEQYF.

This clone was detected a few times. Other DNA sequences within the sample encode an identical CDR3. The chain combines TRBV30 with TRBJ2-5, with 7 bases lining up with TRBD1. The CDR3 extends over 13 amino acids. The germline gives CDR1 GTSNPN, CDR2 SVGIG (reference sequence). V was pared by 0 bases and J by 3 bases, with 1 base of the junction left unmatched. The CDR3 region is CAWSVGTEETQYF. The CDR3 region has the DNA TGTGCCTGGAGTGTGGGGACAGAAGAGACCCAGTACTTC.

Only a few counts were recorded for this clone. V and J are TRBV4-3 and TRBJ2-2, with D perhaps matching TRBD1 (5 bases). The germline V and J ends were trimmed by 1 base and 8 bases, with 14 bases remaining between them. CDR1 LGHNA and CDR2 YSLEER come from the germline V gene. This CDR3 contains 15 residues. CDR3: CASSQGATGLGELFF. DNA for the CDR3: TGCGCCAGCAGCCAAGGCGCCACAGGTTTAGGGGAGCTGTTTTTT.

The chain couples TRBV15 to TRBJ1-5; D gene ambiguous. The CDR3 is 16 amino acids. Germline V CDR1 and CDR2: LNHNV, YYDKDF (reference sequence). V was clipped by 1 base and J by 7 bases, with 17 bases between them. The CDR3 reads CATSRVELSLGQPQHF. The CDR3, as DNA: TGTGCCACCAGCAGAGTCGAGCTATCCTTGGGCCAGCCCCAGCATTTT. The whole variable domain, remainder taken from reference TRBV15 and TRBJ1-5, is DAMVIQNPRYQVTQFGKPVTLSCSQTLNHNVMYWYQQKSSQAPKLLFHYYDKDFNNEADTPDNFQSRRPNTSFCFLDIRSPGLGDTAMYLCATSRVELSLGQPQHFGDGTRLSIL.